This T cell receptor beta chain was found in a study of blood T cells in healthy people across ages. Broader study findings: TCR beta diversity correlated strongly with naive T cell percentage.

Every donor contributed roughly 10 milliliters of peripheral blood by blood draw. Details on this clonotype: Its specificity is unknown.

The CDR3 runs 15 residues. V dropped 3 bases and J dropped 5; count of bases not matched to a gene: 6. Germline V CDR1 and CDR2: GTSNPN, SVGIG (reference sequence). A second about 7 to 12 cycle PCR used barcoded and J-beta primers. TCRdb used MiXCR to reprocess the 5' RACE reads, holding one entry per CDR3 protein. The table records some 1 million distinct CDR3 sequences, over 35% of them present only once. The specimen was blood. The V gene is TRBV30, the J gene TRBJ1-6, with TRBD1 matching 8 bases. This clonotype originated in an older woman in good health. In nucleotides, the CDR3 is TGTGCCTGGAGGAAATCGGACAGGGATAATTCACCCCTCCACTTT. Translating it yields CAWRKSDRDNSPLHF.